Here is one TCR beta chain with its context. Its antigen specificity is not known. Per-base qualities were not stored, and no clone one base away is much larger. Sorted unstimulated T cells and proliferating T cells recovered from mixed lymphocyte reactions underwent TCRbeta CDR3 sequencing. Fresh whole blood from under 13 HLA-typed healthy donors was used as the source from which PBMCs were isolated. To map where alloreactive clones came from, unstimulated CD4+ regulatory T cells were FACS-sorted. These data are taken from a study of siplizumab effects on memory and regulatory T cells (dated by TCRdb to between 2018 and 2021). Regarding the complete study: The study examined how the anti-CD2 antibody siplizumab affects alloreactive T-cell subsets in allogeneic mixed lymphocyte reactions built from human PBMCs. Broad study findings and their caveats: Compared with memory T cells, unstimulated naive T cells appeared more diverse, and naive cells seemed to make a substantial contribution to the alloresponse. About 75-95% of proliferating CD4+ or CD8+ clones could not be given a naive or memory phenotype. The cumulative frequency of alloreactive sequences traceable to unstimulated CD4+ memory T cells was significantly reduced by siplizumab. Whether proliferating Tregs from siplizumab cultures were suppressive was not functionally confirmed. Among mappable alloreactive CD4+ clones, the Treg-derived fraction averaged around 63% with siplizumab versus roughly 25% in control reactions. Because sequences at frequencies below about 10^-5 were poorly captured, only a minor fraction of alloreactive clones could be mapped back to unstimulated subsets.

Cut back by 4 bases and 7 bases, the V and J ends lie 13 bases apart. From its cysteine to its phenylalanine, the CDR3 spans 13 amino acids. Only the CDR3 DNA stays, 39 bases, in frame from base 1. According to the germline V gene, CDR1 reads SGDLS and CDR2 reads YYNGEE. Library creation used the immunoSEQ multiplex PCR assay. Around 94,000 TCR templates per sample were assayed on the deep sequencing platform. Genomic DNA extracted from sorted T cells was the material used for TCRbeta CDR3 sequencing. The published analysis was carried out like this. The R programming language was used for clonal analysis of the TCRbeta CDR3 data. Unstimulated samples were compared with post-reaction CFSE-low samples to define alloreactive CD4+ and CD8+ clones. Regulatory or non-regulatory origin was assigned to alloreactive CD4+ clones by matching of sequences to sorted unstimulated Treg and non-Treg repertoires. Held by TCRdb, this immuneACCESS table contains in-frame sequences only and omits some clones. Under half of the omission traces to an unresolved V gene where checked; the cause of the rest is unknown. That table furnishes V, J and clone size, whereas the DNA furnished D and trimming. The sample has roughly 120,000 clones on record, 92% of them singletons. Approximately 0.73% of the sample is held by the ten biggest clonotypes.

The sequencing input was Tregs sorted from blood. The V gene is TRBV9 and the J gene is TRBJ2-3, and TRBD1 may be the D gene, going by 6 matching bases. This TCR was recovered from a human donor in good health. The nucleotide sequence is TGTGCCAGCAGCCCCCAGGGGTGGAATACGCAGTATTTT. It translates to CASSPQGWNTQYF.